These 32 T cell receptor beta chains share one sample of origin, sequenced in a study of T cells in Graves' hyperthyroidism and ophthalmopathy. It was RNA transcripts that yielded the amplified TCR beta CDR3 regions. Carried out on the TCR CDR3, a first-round RT-PCR used the HTBI primer set. TCRdb passed the multiplex PCR reads through MiXCR, listing each CDR3 protein once. Here the sample spans around 690,000 distinct CDR3 sequences, around 16% being singletons. The sequenced sample was blood. These receptors originate from a man between 45 and 60 years old with Graves' hyperthyroidism.

Many counts were recorded for this clonotype. The V call is TRBV27, the J call TRBJ2-7; the match to TRBD2 covers 8 bases. Losses at the gene ends were 6 bases for V and 5 bases for J; bases not matched to a gene: 9. The germline V gene encodes CDR1 MNHEY and CDR2 SMNVEV (reference sequence). The CDR3 consists of 14 residues. CDR3 sequence (DNA): TGTGCCAGCAGGCCCGGGACTAGGGTCCACGAGCAGTACTTC. This sequence encodes CASRPGTRVHEQYF.

This clonotype has only a few counts. The V gene is TRBV7-8, the J gene TRBJ1-3; D ambiguous. The CDR3 has 13 amino acids. CDR1 and CDR2 from the germline V gene are SGHVS and FQNEAQ. V gave up 6 bases and J gave up 0 bases, with 6 bases separating them. In nucleotides, the CDR3 is TGTGCCAGCAGAGAAGTCTCTGGAAACACCATATATTTT. Amino acids: CASREVSGNTIYF.

The chain couples TRBV6-2 or TRBV6-3 to TRBJ1-5; the D is unclear. Trimming removed 6 bases from V and 0 bases from J, with 9 bases in between. This CDR3 contains 14 residues. CDR1 is MNHEY and CDR2 is SVGEGT in the germline V gene. For the CDR3, the DNA is TGTGCCAGCAGCTTCCTTGATAGCAATCAGCCCCAGCATTTT. Its translation is CASSFLDSNQPQHF.

This clonotype was seen more than once but under ten times. The chain employs TRBV7-3 and TRBJ2-3; 11 nucleotides match TRBD2. The junction had 11 bases not matched to a gene; V was cut back by 5 bases and J by 4 bases. CDR3 size: 17 residues. Germline values: CDR1 SGHTA, CDR2 FQGTGA. CDR3 amino acids: CASSQQTSGVGADTQYF. CDR3 sequence (DNA): TGTGCCAGCAGCCAACAGACTAGCGGGGTAGGGGCAGATACGCAGTATTTT.

The genes are TRBV5-1 and TRBJ2-3; 16 positions match TRBD2. This CDR3 spans 19 amino acids. Germline V lookup: CDR1 SGHRS, CDR2 YFSETQ. Losses at the gene ends were 0 bases for V and 2 bases for J; bases not matched to a gene: 6. CDR3 sequence: CASSLGVGLAGGYTDTQYF. Here the CDR3 DNA reads TGCGCCAGCAGCTTGGGCGTGGGACTAGCGGGGGGGTACACAGATACGCAGTATTTT.

In its sample, this clonotype was seen many times. V gene TRBV2 combines with J gene TRBJ2-1; 9 bases are shared with TRBD2. CDR1 is SNHLY, CDR2 FYNNEI, per germline. Trimming cost V 4 bases and J 3 bases; bases outside gene matches: 7. The CDR3 is made up of 16 amino acids. CDR3 residues: CASSGGAGGFYNEQFF. The CDR3 DNA reads TGTGCCAGCAGTGGAGGAGCGGGAGGTTTCTACAATGAGCAGTTCTTC.

This clonotype was seen repeatedly, ten times or more. The chain uses TRBV2 and TRBJ2-6, with unresolved D. The germline gives CDR1 SNHLY, CDR2 FYNNEI. The CDR3 has 15 residues. The ends were cut back, 3 bases at V and 0 bases at J, with 6 bases in the middle. CDR3 in DNA: TGTGCCAGCAGTGAGGCTCTCTCTGGGGCCAACGTCCTGACTTTC. This gives the protein CASSEALSGANVLTF.

The rearrangement links TRBV6-6 to TRBJ2-1, with 7 bases lining up with TRBD2. V shed 0 bases, J shed 5 bases, and the junction held 7 bases outside the gene matches. This CDR3 spans 16 amino acids. CDR1 and CDR2 from the germline V gene are MNHNY and SVGAGI (reference sequence). The CDR3 DNA is TGTGCCAGCAGTTACTCGGGCGGGAGCGGCCACAATGAGCAGTTCTTC. This codes for CASSYSGGSGHNEQFF.

This clonotype was counted ten times or more. The J gene is TRBJ2-2, the V gene TRBV7-2; 9 nucleotides line up with TRBD2. V lost 2 bases to trimming and J lost 4 bases; unmatched junction nucleotides: 2. Germline CDR1 is SGHTA and CDR2 is FQGNSA. CDR3 length: 15 amino acids. DNA for the CDR3: TGTGCCAGCAGCTTAAGAGCGGGAGGCACCGGGGAGCTGTTTTTT. Its translation: CASSLRAGGTGELFF.

This clonotype was seen a few times. Germline and junction disagree at one end, which may indicate a read error. V usage is TRBV19 and J usage is TRBJ1-1; unclear D gene. CDR3 length equals 13 residues. Germline V lookup: CDR1 LNHDA, CDR2 SQIVND (reference sequence). The CDR3: CASGVSMNIEAFF. The DNA of the CDR3 is TGTGCCAGCGGAGTTAGCATGAACATTGAAGCTTTCTTT.

As to this clonotype: Since a much larger clone is just one base distant, this may be a read error. The CDR3 sequence: CTSKASPGNNEQFF. CDR3 in DNA: TGTACCAGCAAAGCTTCCCCTGGCAACAATGAGCAGTTCTTC. V gene TRBV27 combines with J gene TRBJ2-1; D unresolved. The CDR3 is 14 amino acids. Germline CDR1 reads MNHEY; CDR2 reads SMNVEV (reference sequence).

This clonotype occurred many times. The chain combines TRBV7-9 with TRBJ1-1, with D perhaps matching TRBD1 (6 bases). In germline, CDR1 is SEHNR, CDR2 FQNEAQ (reference sequence). The CDR3 is made up of 12 amino acids. The V gene lost 4 bases and the J gene lost 5 bases, with 8 bases spanning the gap. For the CDR3, the DNA is TGTGCCAGCAGCTCTGACAGGACTGAAGCTTTCTTT. The encoded protein is CASSSDRTEAFF.

In this sample, this clonotype turned up many times. V gene TRBV7-2 combines with J gene TRBJ2-5; D possibly uses TRBD1 or TRBD2 (5 bases each). CDR3 length: 15 residues. Germline V CDR1 and CDR2: SGHTA, FQGNSA. With 1 base removed from V and 4 bases from J, the gap between germline ends came to 13 bases. The CDR3 reads CASSLVLGGTETQYF. As DNA, the CDR3 is TGTGCCAGCAGCTTAGTGCTGGGTGGGACAGAGACCCAGTACTTC.

This clonotype was detected many times. The chain employs TRBV10-3 and TRBJ2-1, with 9 bases lining up with TRBD2. CDR3 length: 16 amino acids. Trimming took 5 bases from V and 10 from J; bases not matched to a gene: 15. Germline CDR1 reads ENHRY; CDR2 reads SYGVKD. Here the CDR3 reads CAISSPTSASGTEQFF. CDR3 DNA: TGTGCCATCAGTAGCCCTACCTCGGCTAGCGGGACCGAGCAGTTCTTC.

This clonotype was detected ten times or more. The V gene is TRBV29-1, the J gene TRBJ1-1; 7 bases are a match to TRBD1. CDR3 length equals 13 residues. J gave up 0 bases and V 6 bases, and 4 bases lay outside the gene matches. Germline V lookup: CDR1 SQVTM, CDR2 ANQGSEA. DNA of the CDR3: TGCAGCGTGGCGACAGGGATGAACACTGAAGCTTTCTTT. Translating gives CSVATGMNTEAFF.

The CDR3 DNA sequence: TGTGCCAGCTCACTGGGGGGCAAGAGCACTGAAGCTTTCTTT. It specifies CASSLGGKSTEAFF. The gene calls are TRBV18 and TRBJ1-1; D may be TRBD1 (6 bases). The CDR3 is made up of 14 amino acids. Germline V lookup: CDR1 KGHSH, CDR2 LQKENI. Trimming removed 4 bases from V and 4 bases from J, with 13 bases in between.

There are many counts of this clonotype. The chain combines TRBV11-2 with TRBJ2-3; D call uncertain. This CDR3 is 14 amino acids long. Trimming removed 5 bases from V and 2 bases from J, with 11 bases in between. The V gene's germline CDR1 is SGHAT and CDR2 FQNNGV. The CDR3 loop reads CASSLMDPTDTQYF. The CDR3 DNA follows: TGTGCCAGCAGCCTAATGGACCCCACAGATACGCAGTATTTT.

This clonotype was found a few times. The chain has TRBV10-3 and TRBJ2-5, with 9 bases that match TRBD1. Germline CDR1 reads ENHRY; CDR2 reads SYGVKD. V trimming: 4 bases; J trimming: 7 bases; junction bases outside the gene matches: 7. CDR3 length equals 14 residues. This CDR3 reads CAISADRGVGTQYF. The CDR3 DNA follows: TGTGCCATCAGTGCAGACAGGGGGGTCGGGACCCAGTACTTC.

This clonotype has a count of ten or more. CDR3: CASSLVAGLAGEINRDEQFF. The DNA for the CDR3 is TGTGCCAGCAGCTTAGTGGCGGGGCTAGCGGGAGAAATTAATAGGGATGAGCAGTTCTTC. V is TRBV11-2 and J is TRBJ2-1, with TRBD2 matching over 10 bases. This CDR3 is built from 20 residues. Trimming at V came to 1 base and at J to 8 bases, leaving 20 bases not matched to a gene. Germline values: CDR1 SGHAT, CDR2 FQNNGV.

The gene calls are TRBV19 and TRBJ1-6; D uncertain. Germline V gene data show CDR1 as LNHDA and CDR2 as SQIVND (reference sequence). The CDR3 consists of 13 residues. The germline V and J ends were trimmed by 5 bases and 6 bases, with 8 bases remaining between them. For the CDR3, the DNA is TGTGCCAGTAGTTACGTTTTTAATTCACCCCTCCACTTT. Its protein product is CASSYVFNSPLHF.

This clonotype was counted at least ten times. This chain joins TRBV28 and TRBJ2-1; 16 bases are a match to TRBD2. This CDR3 is built from 20 residues. Looked up from germline, CDR1 is MDHEN and CDR2 is SYDVKM. V lost 5 bases and J lost 3; bases outside the gene matches: 13. CDR3 residues: CASSQQGLAGGPPNYNEQFF. The CDR3 coding sequence is TGTGCCAGCAGTCAACAGGGACTAGCGGGAGGGCCCCCCAACTACAATGAGCAGTTCTTC.

The sample holds a few counts of this clonotype. A much larger clone differs from this one at a single base, so this may be a read error. The chain uses TRBV6-1 and TRBJ2-2; 9 positions match TRBD1. The CDR3 is 15 residues long. In germline, CDR1 is MNHNS, CDR2 SASEGT. The CDR3 coding sequence is TGTGCCAGCAGTGGAACAGGGGGCGACACCGGGAAGCTGTTTTTT. Amino acid sequence: CASSGTGGDTGKLFF.

Comments on this clonotype: A much bigger clone sits one base away, suggesting this may be a read error. This rearrangement joins TRBV5-1 to TRBJ2-7; 9 bases map to TRBD1. Germline V gene data show CDR1 as SGHRS and CDR2 as YFSETQ. The CDR3 is 15 amino acids. DNA of the CDR3: TGCGTCAGCAGCTCCGGACAGGGGACCGCCTACGAGCAGTACTTC. This sequence encodes CVSSSGQGTAYEQYF.

The chain uses TRBV10-1 and TRBJ2-2, with no clear D. The CDR3 has 13 amino acids. V was pared by 10 bases and J by 5 bases, with 14 bases between. Germline loops: CDR1 WNHNN, CDR2 SYGVQD (reference sequence). CDR3 loop: CATRPDGTGELFF. The CDR3, as DNA: TGCGCCACCAGGCCAGATGGGACCGGGGAGCTGTTTTTT.

The sample holds many counts of this clonotype. The chain employs TRBV7-9 and TRBJ2-5, with D perhaps TRBD1 (6 bases). The V and J ends lost 6 bases and 7 bases respectively, with 12 bases between them. Germline CDR1 is SEHNR and CDR2 is FQNEAQ (reference sequence). This CDR3 comprises 12 residues. In nucleotides, the CDR3 is TGTGCCAGCAGTACGGACAGAGGGACCCAGTACTTC. The encoded protein is CASSTDRGTQYF.

This clonotype was seen at least ten times. The rearrangement joins TRBV7-2 to TRBJ1-2; 9 bases fit TRBD1. The CDR3 is 15 amino acids. Per the germline V gene, CDR1 is SGHTA and CDR2 is FQGNSA. Losses at the gene ends were 5 bases for V and 0 bases for J; bases not matched to a gene: 4. CDR3 nucleotides: TGTGCCAGCAGCCCCCGGGACAGGGCTAACTATGGCTACACCTTC. It translates to CASSPRDRANYGYTF.

As to this clonotype: A junction end diverges from the germline sequence, so it may reflect a read error. V usage is TRBV6-2 or TRBV6-3 and J usage is TRBJ2-1; D gene unclear. This CDR3 region has 13 residues. Looked up from germline, CDR1 is MNHEY and CDR2 is SVGEGT. The DNA for the CDR3 is TGTGCCAGCAGCTACTCAGCATACAATGAGCAGTTCTTC. Amino acid sequence: CASSYSAYNEQFF.

This clonotype was picked up many times. The chain recombines TRBV6-1 with TRBJ2-7, with D possibly TRBD1 on 5 matching bases. CDR1 and CDR2 from the germline V gene are MNHNS and SASEGT. Trimming cost V 4 bases and J 2 bases, with 18 bases left between them. The CDR3 covers 16 residues. CDR3 protein: CASSAMDIRGPYEQYF. In DNA, the CDR3 is TGTGCCAGCAGTGCGATGGACATCAGAGGACCCTACGAGCAGTACTTC.

This clonotype has a count of ten or more. The gene calls are TRBV27 and TRBJ1-1, with TRBD1 identical over 7 bases. Germline V gene lookup returns CDR1 MNHEY and CDR2 SMNVEV (reference sequence). This CDR3 is 15 amino acids long. The J segment lost 0 bases and the V segment lost 8 bases, leaving 9 bases of the junction unmatched. The CDR3: CASLGGQTMNTEAFF. CDR3 bases: TGTGCCAGCTTGGGGGGACAGACCATGAACACTGAAGCTTTCTTT.

This clonotype was counted ten times or more. The J gene is TRBJ2-2, the V gene TRBV7-2; 7 nucleotides match TRBD1. The CDR3 is made up of 16 amino acids. Per germline, CDR1 SGHTA and CDR2 FQGNSA. The V segment lost 4 bases and the J segment 2 bases; nucleotides outside the gene matches: 7. This chain's CDR3 is CASSYLGQRNTGELFF. The CDR3 DNA follows: TGTGCCAGCAGCTACTTGGGACAGAGAAACACCGGGGAGCTGTTTTTT. The full variable domain, rest sourced from reference TRBV7-2 and TRBJ2-2, is GAGVSQSPSNKVTEKGKDVELRCDPISGHTALYWYRQSLGQGLEFLIYFQGNSAPDKSGLPSDRFSAERTGGSVSTLTIQRTQQEDSAVYLCASSYLGQRNTGELFFGEGSRLTVL.

This clonotype appeared many times. V and J are TRBV5-1 and TRBJ2-7; 7 bases agree with TRBD1. The ends lost 1 base at V and 3 bases at J; junction bases unmatched: 7. CDR1 is SGHRS and CDR2 is YFSETQ in the germline V gene. The CDR3 totals 15 residues. CDR3 in DNA: TGCGCCAGCAGCTTGAGGAGACAGGGTGACTACGAGCAGTACTTC. It specifies CASSLRRQGDYEQYF.

As regards this clonotype: The junction departs from the called germline gene at one end, perhaps through a read error. Here the CDR3 reads CASSANRDRSSGANVLSF. CDR3 nucleotide sequence: TGTGCCAGCAGCGCAAACAGGGACAGGAGCTCTGGGGCCAACGTCCTGAGTTTC. The V gene is TRBV13, the J gene TRBJ2-6; TRBD1 matches at 8 bases. Germline V gene lookup returns CDR1 PRHDT and CDR2 FYEKMQ (reference sequence). The CDR3 extends over 18 amino acids.